A selection of T cell receptor beta chains follows, all from one sample in a study of tumor-infiltrating lymphocytes in localized non-small cell lung cancer. Sequencing used immunoSEQ multiplex PCR; TCRdb keeps in-frame clones, though not all of them. The sample contains about 12,000 clones, around 80% of which appear only once. The specimen was lung tumor tissue. The receptor set was obtained from a human donor with non-small cell lung cancer. Each CDR3 is given with its conserved first and last residue. The D gene is left open where the match is weak. Clone sizes are given selectively: once, few, many, or a class where the clone is expanded.

j_gene	abundance	v_gene	d_gene	CDR3nt	CDR3aa
TRBJ1-5	few	TRBV6-5	TRBD1	TGTGCCAGCAGTACTTCCCAGGGGGTTCCGGAGCCCCAGCATTTT	CASSTSQGVPEPQHF
TRBJ2-1	once	TRBV5-8	-	TGTGCCAGCAGCTTGGGGCGGAGCTCCTACAATGAGCAGTTCTTC	CASSLGRSSYNEQFF
TRBJ1-4	few	TRBV2	-	TGTGCCAGCAGGGGTACAGGAGGCTCGGGTGAAAAACTGTTTTTT	CASRGTGGSGEKLFF
TRBJ2-7	few	TRBV9	TRBD1	TGTGCCAGCAGCGCACAGGACAGGCAGACCTACGAGCAGTACTTC	CASSAQDRQTYEQYF
TRBJ2-7	-	TRBV5-1	-	TGCGCCAGCAGCTTGGTAGCCGGGGCAACCTCCTACGAGCAGTACTTC	CASSLVAGATSYEQYF
TRBJ1-1	-	TRBV29-1	-	TGCAGCGCCTTGCGGGAGTTCGGCACTGAAGCTTTCTTT	CSALREFGTEAFF
TRBJ1-6	-	TRBV11-3	-	TGTGCCAGCAGCTTAGGGCATCGTCCCCTCCACTTT	CASSLGHRPLHF
TRBJ2-1	-	TRBV27	TRBD1	TGTGCCAGCAGTTTATTTCAGGACAGGGGGCGCGGTGAGCAGTTCTTC	CASSLFQDRGRGEQFF
TRBJ1-3	-	TRBV30	-	TGTGCCTGGAGTGGGGGTTTCTCTGGAAACACCATATATTTT	CAWSGGFSGNTIYF
TRBJ2-1	once	TRBV7-2	-	TGTGCCAGCAGCCAACGGGGAGGCCGGTGGAATGAGCAGTTCTTC	CASSQRGGRWNEQFF
TRBJ2-3	few	TRBV4-1	-	TGCGCCAGCAGCCAAACCGGGACTGTACTTGACACAGATACGCAGTATTTT	CASSQTGTVLDTDTQYF
TRBJ2-2	-	TRBV30	-	TGTGCCTGGAGGGCCTTTTACACCGGGGAGCTGTTTTTT	CAWRAFYTGELFF
TRBJ2-1	-	TRBV6-5	-	TGTGCCAGCTCGACAGGGAGGAATGAGCAGTTCTTC	CASSTGRNEQFF
TRBJ2-7	-	TRBV6-1	-	TGTGCCAGCAGTTCGGTGGAGGAGCAGTACTTC	CASSSVEEQYF
TRBJ2-2	-	TRBV7-9	-	TGTGCCAGCAGCCCCGGGGCAGGGAACACCGGGGAGCTGTTTTTT	CASSPGAGNTGELFF
TRBJ2-2	-	TRBV4-3	-	TGCGCCAGCAGCCAAGCTACCGGGGAGCTGTTTTTT	CASSQATGELFF
TRBJ2-3	-	TRBV5-6	TRBD1	TGTGCCAGCATCCCTTGGGACAGGGTCACAGATACGCAGTATTTT	CASIPWDRVTDTQYF
TRBJ2-7	-	TRBV7-8	-	TGTGCCAGCAGCTTAGAGAGGGGGGGGTACGAGCAGTACTTC	CASSLERGGYEQYF
TRBJ2-1	-	TRBV5-1	-	TGCGCCAGCAGCACAAAACAGGGACCTAGCTCCTACAATGAGCAGTTCTTC	CASSTKQGPSSYNEQFF
TRBJ1-6	-	TRBV2	TRBD1	TGTGCCAGCAGACAGACAGGGGATCGGTCACCCCTCCACTTT	CASRQTGDRSPLHF
TRBJ2-5	-	TRBV5-4	-	TGTGCCAGCACCCAAAGCAGGACACGGGGCCAAGAGACCCAGTACTTC	CASTQSRTRGQETQYF
TRBJ2-7	-	TRBV6-5	-	TGTGCCAGCAAGGGGGGGGGCTCCTACGAGCAGTACTTC	CASKGGGSYEQYF
TRBJ1-2	-	TRBV29-1	-	TGCAGCGTTGCGGAAAGGAACCTCTATGGCTACACCTTC	CSVAERNLYGYTF
TRBJ2-1	few	TRBV7-2	-	TGTGCCAGCAGCTTAGTGTGGGGGAATGAGCAGTTCTTC	CASSLVWGNEQFF
TRBJ2-5	once	TRBV6-1	-	TGTGCCAGCAGCCAAAGGGGTCCGTCCGAGACCCAGTACTTC	CASSQRGPSETQYF
TRBJ1-1	-	TRBV4-2	-	TGTGCCAGCAGCCAAGGGAGGTGGGGGGCTTTCTTT	CASSQGRWGAFF
TRBJ1-1	-	TRBV9	TRBD1	TGTGCCAGCAGCGAACCGACAGGGAGCACTGAAGCTTTCTTT	CASSEPTGSTEAFF
TRBJ2-2	-	TRBV6-1	-	TGTGCCAGCAGTGAATTGGCAGGGAACACCGGGGAGCTGTTTTTT	CASSELAGNTGELFF
TRBJ1-2	-	TRBV30	TRBD1	TGTGCCTGGAGTAGAGGGACAGGGGTCGATGGCTACACCTTC	CAWSRGTGVDGYTF
TRBJ1-4	-	TRBV6-6	TRBD1	TGTGCCAGCAGTGGGGGACAGGATAATGAAAAACTGTTTTTT	CASSGGQDNEKLFF
TRBJ1-1	-	TRBV4-2	TRBD1	TGTGCCAGCAGCCAAGATTGGGACAGGAAACTCGGAGCTTTCTTT	CASSQDWDRKLGAFF
TRBJ2-1	few	TRBV27	TRBD1	TGTGCCAGCAGGGGGGGACAGGGATTATTCAATGAGCAGTTCTTC	CASRGGQGLFNEQFF
TRBJ1-1	-	TRBV29-1	TRBD1	TGCAGCGCCTCCGGGACAGAGAACACTGAAGCTTTCTTT	CSASGTENTEAFF
TRBJ1-3	-	TRBV18	-	TGTGCCAGCTCACCGGGGACCATTGGAAACACCATATATTTT	CASSPGTIGNTIYF
TRBJ2-7	-	TRBV5-4	-	TGTGCCAGCAGCCTCCCACAGGGTACCTACGAGCAGTACTTC	CASSLPQGTYEQYF
TRBJ1-2	-	TRBV2	-	TGTGCCAGCAGTGAATTTTTTGGGCAGTCAGCTACGGGCGGCTACACCTTC	CASSEFFGQSATGGYTF
TRBJ1-4	-	TRBV7-6	-	TGTGCCAGCAGCCGGACAGCCGAAAAACTGTTTTTT	CASSRTAEKLFF
TRBJ2-3	-	TRBV5-4	-	TGTGCCAGCAGCCCTCCTAGCACAGATACGCAGTATTTT	CASSPPSTDTQYF
TRBJ1-1	few	TRBV9	-	TGTGCCAGCAGCGTAGGAATTATGAACACTGAAGCTTTCTTT	CASSVGIMNTEAFF
TRBJ1-2	-	TRBV5-4	TRBD1	TGTGCCAGCAGCCCACGGACAGGGGGACGGGATGGCTACACCTTC	CASSPRTGGRDGYTF
TRBJ2-1	-	TRBV7-2	TRBD1	TGTGCCAGCAGCTTAGGGACAGGCGCCTCCAATGAGCAGTTCTTC	CASSLGTGASNEQFF
TRBJ1-4	-	TRBV4-1	-	TGCGCCAGCAGCCAGGCCCAGGGGGAAAAACTGTTTTTT	CASSQAQGEKLFF
TRBJ1-1	-	TRBV27	-	TGTGCCAGCAGTTTCCCGGGGGCCACTGAAGCTTTCTTT	CASSFPGATEAFF
TRBJ2-2	-	TRBV29-1	-	TGCAGCGTTTATAAGCATCAGAACACCGGGGAGCTGTTTTTT	CSVYKHQNTGELFF
TRBJ1-4	-	TRBV6-1	TRBD1	TGTGCCAGCAGTGGGGGACAGGGGAGGGGAGAAAAACTGTTTTTT	CASSGGQGRGEKLFF
TRBJ2-1	-	TRBV6-5	-	TGTGCCAGCAGTTACCAGGACAACCAGGTGCAGTTCTTC	CASSYQDNQVQFF